In its sample, the clone carrying this TCR beta chain was seen a few times. Authors' processing steps: Reference gene primers were amplified, and this amplification served to estimate nucleated cell counts. Produced via immunoSEQ multiplex PCR; TCRdb's table is partial and in-frame only. V, J and clone size are taken as reported in that table, and D and trimming were inferred from the DNA itself. The repertoire holds roughly 63,000 clones, with about 87% as singletons. CDR3 length: 15 amino acids. Germline-derived CDR1 and CDR2 are SGHRS and YFSETQ. V lost 2 bases, J lost 2 bases, and 3 bases stayed unmatched. This specimen belongs to a study of blood T cell repertoires in COVID-19. Background on the study: COVID-19 samples from acute and convalescent phases originated in the United States, Italy and Spain. In each case, the material was cDNA or gDNA derived from T cells, B-cell-depleted T cells, or PBMCs.

The origin of this receptor is a human donor in a cohort sampled during active COVID-19. The sample consisted of peripheral blood. The chain has TRBV5-1 and TRBJ2-2, with 7 bases that match TRBD1. The CDR3 DNA is TGCGCCAGCAGCTTAGGGGGCATTAACACCGGGGAGCTGTTTTTT. Translated: CASSLGGINTGELFF.